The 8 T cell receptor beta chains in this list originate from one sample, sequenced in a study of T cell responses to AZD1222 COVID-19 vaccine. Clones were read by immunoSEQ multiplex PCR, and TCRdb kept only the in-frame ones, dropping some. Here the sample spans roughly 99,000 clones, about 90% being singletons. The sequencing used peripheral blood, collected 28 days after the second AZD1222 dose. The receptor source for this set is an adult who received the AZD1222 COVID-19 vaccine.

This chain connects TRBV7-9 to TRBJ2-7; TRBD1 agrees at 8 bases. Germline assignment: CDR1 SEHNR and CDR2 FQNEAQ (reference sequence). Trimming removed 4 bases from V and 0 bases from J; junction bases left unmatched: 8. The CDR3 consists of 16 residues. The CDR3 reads CASSSGQGVLSYEQYF. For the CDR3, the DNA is TGTGCCAGCAGCTCCGGACAGGGTGTCCTCTCCTACGAGCAGTACTTC.

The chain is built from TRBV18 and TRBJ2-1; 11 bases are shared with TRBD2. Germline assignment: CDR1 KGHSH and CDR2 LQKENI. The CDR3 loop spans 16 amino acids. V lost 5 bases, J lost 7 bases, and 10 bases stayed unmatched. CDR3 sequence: CASSTLTSGTTNEQFF. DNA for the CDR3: TGTGCCAGCTCAACCCTGACTAGCGGGACGACGAATGAGCAGTTCTTC.

CDR3 nucleotides: TGTGCCAGCAGCTTTTCCACAGCGGGAAACACCATATATTTT. Its translation is CASSFSTAGNTIYF. The chain has TRBV7-2 and TRBJ1-3, with unresolved D. The germline V gene encodes CDR1 SGHTA and CDR2 FQGNSA. Trimming took 3 bases from V and 4 from J, leaving 10 bases between them. The CDR3 is 14 residues long. The whole variable domain, remainder taken from reference TRBV7-2 and TRBJ1-3, is GAGVSQSPSNKVTEKGKDVELRCDPISGHTALYWYRQSLGQGLEFLIYFQGNSAPDKSGLPSDRFSAERTGGSVSTLTIQRTQQEDSAVYLCASSFSTAGNTIYFGEGSWLTVV.

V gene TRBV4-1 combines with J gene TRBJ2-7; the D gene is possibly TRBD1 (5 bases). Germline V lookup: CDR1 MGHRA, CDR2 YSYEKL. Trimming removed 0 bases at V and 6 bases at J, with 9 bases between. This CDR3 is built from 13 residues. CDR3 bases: TGCGCCAGCAGCCAAGAAGGGGTCCGCGAGCAGTACTTC. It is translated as CASSQEGVREQYF.

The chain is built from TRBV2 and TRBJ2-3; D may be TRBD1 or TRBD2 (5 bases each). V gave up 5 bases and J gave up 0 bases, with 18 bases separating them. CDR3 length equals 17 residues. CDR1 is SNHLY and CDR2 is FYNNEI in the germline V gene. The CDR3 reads CASSLPRDGSSTDTQYF. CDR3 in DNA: TGTGCCAGCAGTCTACCCCGGGACGGATCTAGCACAGATACGCAGTATTTT.

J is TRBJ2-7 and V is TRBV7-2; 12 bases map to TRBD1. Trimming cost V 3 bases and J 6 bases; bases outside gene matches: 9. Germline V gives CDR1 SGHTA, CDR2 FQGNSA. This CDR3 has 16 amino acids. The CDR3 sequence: CASSLDPGQGALEQYF. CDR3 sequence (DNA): TGTGCCAGCAGCTTGGACCCGGGACAGGGGGCTCTCGAGCAGTACTTC.

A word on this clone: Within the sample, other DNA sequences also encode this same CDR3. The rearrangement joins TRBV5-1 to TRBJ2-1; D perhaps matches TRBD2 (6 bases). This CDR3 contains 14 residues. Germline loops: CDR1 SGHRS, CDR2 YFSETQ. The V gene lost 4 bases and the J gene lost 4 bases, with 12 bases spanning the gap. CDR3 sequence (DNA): TGCGCCAGCAGCCTTAGCGGAGCTTACAATGAGCAGTTCTTC. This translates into CASSLSGAYNEQFF.

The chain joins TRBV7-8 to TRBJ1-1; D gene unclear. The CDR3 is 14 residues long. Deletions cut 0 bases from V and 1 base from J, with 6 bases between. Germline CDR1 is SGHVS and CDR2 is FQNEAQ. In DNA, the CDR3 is TGTGCCAGCAGCTTAGCGCCCAAGAACACTGAAGCTTTCTTT. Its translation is CASSLAPKNTEAFF. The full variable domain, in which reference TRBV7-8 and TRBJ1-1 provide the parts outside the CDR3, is GAGVSQSPRYKVAKRGQDVALRCDPISGHVSLFWYQQALGQGPEFLTYFQNEAQLDKSGLPSDRFFAERPEGSVSTLKIQRTQQEDSAVYLCASSLAPKNTEAFFGQGTRLTVV.